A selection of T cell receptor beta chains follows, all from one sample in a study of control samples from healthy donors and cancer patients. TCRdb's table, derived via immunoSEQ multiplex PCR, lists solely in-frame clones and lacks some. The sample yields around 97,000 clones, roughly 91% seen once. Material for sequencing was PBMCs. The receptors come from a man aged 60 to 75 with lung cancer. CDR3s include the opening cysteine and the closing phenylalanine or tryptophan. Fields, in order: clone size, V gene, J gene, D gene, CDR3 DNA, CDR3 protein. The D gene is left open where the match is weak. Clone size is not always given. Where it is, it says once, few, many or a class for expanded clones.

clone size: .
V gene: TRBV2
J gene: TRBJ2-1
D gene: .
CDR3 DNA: TGTGCCAGCAGTGAACGCCCTTCCTACAATGAGCAGTTCTTC
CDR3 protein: CASSERPSYNEQFF

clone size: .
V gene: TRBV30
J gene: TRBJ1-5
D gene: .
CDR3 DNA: TGTGCCTGGAGTGGGTCACCTAATCAGCCCCAGCATTTT
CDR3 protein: CAWSGSPNQPQHF

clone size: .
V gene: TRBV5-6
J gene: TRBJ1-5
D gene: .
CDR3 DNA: TGTGCCAGCAGCTTTGACAGGACGGGCAATCAGCCCCAGCATTTT
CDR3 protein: CASSFDRTGNQPQHF

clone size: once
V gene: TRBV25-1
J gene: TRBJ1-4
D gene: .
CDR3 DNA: TGTGCCAGCACCCACAACTGGGGGGAAAAACTGTTTTTT
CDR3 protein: CASTHNWGEKLFF

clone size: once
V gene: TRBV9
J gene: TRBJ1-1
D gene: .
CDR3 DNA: TGTGCCAGCAGCGTAGCTGGGAACACTGAAGCTTTCTTT
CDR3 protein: CASSVAGNTEAFF

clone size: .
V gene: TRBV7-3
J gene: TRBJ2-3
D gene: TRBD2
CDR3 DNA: TGTGCCAGCAGCTCCGGACTAGCGACAGATACGCAGTATTTT
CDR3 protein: CASSSGLATDTQYF

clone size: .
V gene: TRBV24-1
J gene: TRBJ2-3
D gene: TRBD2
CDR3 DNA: TGTGCCACCAGTGATCCTAGCGGGGGTTCGAGGACGCAGTATTTT
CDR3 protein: CATSDPSGGSRTQYF

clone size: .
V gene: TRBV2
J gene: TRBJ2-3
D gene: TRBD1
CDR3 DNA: TGTGCCAGCACCGGGACAGAGAGCACAGATACGCAGTATTTT
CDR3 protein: CASTGTESTDTQYF

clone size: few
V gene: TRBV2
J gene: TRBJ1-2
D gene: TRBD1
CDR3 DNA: TGTGCCAGCAGTCGGACAGGAGGGCTTCCTGATGGCTACACCTTC
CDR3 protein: CASSRTGGLPDGYTF

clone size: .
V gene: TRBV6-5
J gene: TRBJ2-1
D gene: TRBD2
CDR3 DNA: TGTGCCAGCAGACTAGCGGGGAACTACAATGAGCAGTTCTTC
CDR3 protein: CASRLAGNYNEQFF

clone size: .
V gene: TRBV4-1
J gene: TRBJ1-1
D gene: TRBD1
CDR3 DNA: TGCGCCAGCAGCCCAGGGACAGCCACTGAAGCTTTCTTT
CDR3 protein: CASSPGTATEAFF

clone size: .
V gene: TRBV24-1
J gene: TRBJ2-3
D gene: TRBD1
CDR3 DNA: TGTGCCACCAGTGAACGGACAGGGGTCACAGATACGCAGTATTTT
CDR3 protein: CATSERTGVTDTQYF

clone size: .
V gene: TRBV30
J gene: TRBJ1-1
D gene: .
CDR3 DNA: TGTGCCTGGAGCGTTAAACAGGGTTCCGGGGCTGAAGCTTTCTTT
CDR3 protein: CAWSVKQGSGAEAFF

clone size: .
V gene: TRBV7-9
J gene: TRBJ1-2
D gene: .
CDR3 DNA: TGTGCCAGCAGCTTAGGTGATAGCAGGGACAACTATGGCTACACCTTC
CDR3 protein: CASSLGDSRDNYGYTF

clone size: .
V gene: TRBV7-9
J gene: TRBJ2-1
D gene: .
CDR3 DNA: TGTGCCAGCAGCTACCTAGAAAGCAGTCGAAGCAAGCAGTTCTTC
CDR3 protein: CASSYLESSRSKQFF

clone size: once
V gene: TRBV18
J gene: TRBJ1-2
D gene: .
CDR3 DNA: TGTGCCAGCTCACCAGGCAGGGACCCCAAGTGGGGCTACACCTTC
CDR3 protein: CASSPGRDPKWGYTF

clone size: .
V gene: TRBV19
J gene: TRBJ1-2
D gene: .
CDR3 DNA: TGTGCCAGTAGTACAGGGAAGTACTATGGCTACACCTTC
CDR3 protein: CASSTGKYYGYTF

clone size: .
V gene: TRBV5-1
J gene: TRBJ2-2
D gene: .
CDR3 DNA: TGCGCCAGCAATGTCCTCGGGGGCCTGTCTACCGGGGAGCTGTTTTTT
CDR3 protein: CASNVLGGLSTGELFF

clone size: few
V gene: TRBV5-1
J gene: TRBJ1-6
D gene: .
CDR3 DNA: TGCGCCAGCAGCTTGGATTCGGTAAACAATTCACCCCTCCACTTT
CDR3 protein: CASSLDSVNNSPLHF

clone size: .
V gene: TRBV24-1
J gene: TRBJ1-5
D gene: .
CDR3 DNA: TGTGCCACCAGTGATCACGGCCCGGGAATAGACCAGCCCCAGCATTTT
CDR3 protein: CATSDHGPGIDQPQHF

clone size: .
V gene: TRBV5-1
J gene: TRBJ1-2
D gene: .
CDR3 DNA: TGCGCCAGCAGCTTGGGCCTGGGCTATGGCTACACCTTC
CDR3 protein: CASSLGLGYGYTF

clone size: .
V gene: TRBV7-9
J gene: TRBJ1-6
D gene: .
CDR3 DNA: TGTGCCAGCAGCTACGCCTCTAATTCACCCCTCCACTTT
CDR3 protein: CASSYASNSPLHF

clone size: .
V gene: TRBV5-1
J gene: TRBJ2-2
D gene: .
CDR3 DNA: TGCGCCAGCACCCAAAACACCGGGGAGCTGTTTTTT
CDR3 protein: CASTQNTGELFF

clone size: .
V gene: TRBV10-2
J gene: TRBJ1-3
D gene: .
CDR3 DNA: TGCGCCAGCTCGGCCCAGGGAAGGGCTGGAAACACCATATATTTT
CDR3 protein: CASSAQGRAGNTIYF

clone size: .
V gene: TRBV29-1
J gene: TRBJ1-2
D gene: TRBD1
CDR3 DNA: TGCAGCGTTGACCCGGGACAGAGAAAAGCTAACTATGGCTACACCTTC
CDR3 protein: CSVDPGQRKANYGYTF

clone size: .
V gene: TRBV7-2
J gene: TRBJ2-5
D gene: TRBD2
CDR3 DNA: TGTGCCAGCAGCTTAGGTAGCGGGGGTAAACAAGAGACCCAGTACTTC
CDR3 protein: CASSLGSGGKQETQYF

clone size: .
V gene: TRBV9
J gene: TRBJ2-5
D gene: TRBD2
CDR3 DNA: TGTGCCAGCAGCGTAGCCCCGAGGAGCGGGGTGAAAGAGACCCAGTACTTC
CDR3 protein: CASSVAPRSGVKETQYF

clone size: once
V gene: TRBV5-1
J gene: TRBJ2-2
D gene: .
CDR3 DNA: TGCGCCAGCATTCTTGATGGCGGCTTTACCGGGGAGCTGTTTTTT
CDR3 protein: CASILDGGFTGELFF

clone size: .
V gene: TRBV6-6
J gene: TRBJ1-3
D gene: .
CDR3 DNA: TGTGCCAGCAGTCCAGGGCGGAGGGACACCATATATTTT
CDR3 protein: CASSPGRRDTIYF

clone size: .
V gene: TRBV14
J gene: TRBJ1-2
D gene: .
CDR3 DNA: TGTGCCAGCAGCCAATGGAGGACTTTGGGCTACACCTTC
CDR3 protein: CASSQWRTLGYTF

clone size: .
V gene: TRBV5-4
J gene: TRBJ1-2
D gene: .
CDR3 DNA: TGTGCCAGCAGCCGCCCCCAGGGGTTTAGCTATGGCTACACCTTC
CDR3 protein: CASSRPQGFSYGYTF

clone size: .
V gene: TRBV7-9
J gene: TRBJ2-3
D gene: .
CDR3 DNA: TGTGCCAGCAGCCCCTCTGGTAGCACAGATACGCAGTATTTT
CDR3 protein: CASSPSGSTDTQYF

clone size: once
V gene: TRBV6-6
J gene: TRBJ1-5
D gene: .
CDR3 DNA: TGTGCCAGCAGTTTTAGTTCAGGGAATCAGCCCCAGCATTTT
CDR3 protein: CASSFSSGNQPQHF